These T cell receptor beta chains were read from a single sample in a study of identical twins. Each CDR3 protein gets one entry after TCRdb re-called the 5' RACE reads with MiXCR. The sample has 600,000 to 700,000 distinct CDR3 sequences; over 20% are singletons. The same specimen was also included in a second study, on T cells expressing NK-cell markers.

Sample: PBMCs. The receptor source for this set is a woman younger than 35 in good health. Each CDR3 is given with its conserved first and last residue. The D gene is left open where the match is weak. Clone size is given for some rows only: seen once, a few or many times, or a class if the clone is expanded.

>once|TRBJ1-1|NA|TRBV4-3
TGCGCCAGCAGCCAAATGACAGGATTCACTGAAGCTTTCTTT
CASSQMTGFTEAFF
>NA|TRBJ2-1|NA|TRBV4-1
TGCGCCAGCAGCCATGTGGACGGTGAGCAGTTCTTC
CASSHVDGEQFF
>many|TRBJ2-1|NA|TRBV29-1
TGCAGCGTGCCGGGACAAGGGCGTCGTAACAATGAGCAGTTCTTC
CSVPGQGRRNNEQFF
>few|TRBJ2-7|NA|TRBV12-3/TRBV12-4
TGTGCCAGCAGTTGGGACGGGACTCTCAACGAGCAGTACTTC
CASSWDGTLNEQYF
>NA|TRBJ2-1|NA|TRBV5-1
TGCGCCAGCAGCTGGGGGGCTCTTGGCTCCTACAATGAGCAGTTCTTC
CASSWGALGSYNEQFF
>NA|TRBJ2-3|TRBD2|TRBV20-1
TGCAGTGCGAGAGGTGCGGGAGCTGATTCGAGGTATTTT
CSARGAGADSRYF
>NA|TRBJ1-6|TRBD1|TRBV5-8
TGTGCCAGCAGCCGCCTACAGGGGAGGCGTTCACCCCTCCACTTT
CASSRLQGRRSPLHF
>NA|TRBJ2-1|NA|TRBV5-1
TGCGCCAGCAGCTTGACAGTCGGAATCAATGAGCAGTTCTTC
CASSLTVGINEQFF
>few|TRBJ2-1|NA|TRBV28
TGTGCCAGCAGTTCAGACCGACATGAGCAGTTCTTC
CASSSDRHEQFF
>many|TRBJ2-3|NA|TRBV6-1
TGTGCCAGCAGCCCGGCTTTCGGCGGGAGCACAGATACGCAGTATTTT
CASSPAFGGSTDTQYF
>NA|TRBJ2-5|NA|TRBV7-9
TGTGCCAGCAGCTTTACCCCCCACAGGAGTTGGACCCAGTACTTC
CASSFTPHRSWTQYF
>NA|TRBJ2-1|NA|TRBV5-1
TGCGCCAGCAGCCTTCTTGGACACCCCCCGCATGAGCAGTTCTTC
CASSLLGHPPHEQFF
>many|TRBJ2-7|NA|TRBV20-1
TGCAGTGCTAGAGACGGTGGGAGCTCCTACGAGCAGTACTTC
CSARDGGSSYEQYF
>NA|TRBJ2-1|NA|TRBV5-1
TGCGCCAGCAGACCTGACCCGACAAATGAGCAGTTCTTC
CASRPDPTNEQFF
>NA|TRBJ1-1|TRBD1|TRBV20-1
TGCAGTGCCTCTGGACAGGGAGGATCCCCGAGGAGGACTGAAGCTTTCTTT
CSASGQGGSPRRTEAFF
>NA|TRBJ2-7|TRBD1|TRBV2
TGTGCCAGCAGGATTGGGACAGGGCAGGGCTACGAGCAGTACTTC
CASRIGTGQGYEQYF
>few|TRBJ2-5|NA|TRBV20-1
TGCAGTGCTAACTACAGGGACGAGACCCAGTACTTC
CSANYRDETQYF
>few|TRBJ2-1|NA|TRBV12-3/TRBV12-4
TGTGCCAGCAGTCCTGATCGCTACAGGGACTGGGGCAATGAGCAGTTCTTC
CASSPDRYRDWGNEQFF
>many|TRBJ2-1|NA|TRBV12-3/TRBV12-4
TGTGCCAGCAGTCCCTTGAGGGAGGACTACAATGAGCAGTTCTTC
CASSPLREDYNEQFF
>NA|TRBJ2-7|TRBD2|TRBV15
TGTGCCACCAGCCCGCTAATAGCGGGAGCCTACGAGCAGTACTTC
CATSPLIAGAYEQYF
>NA|TRBJ2-7|NA|TRBV12-5
TGTGCTAGTGGTTTGGACAGAAGCTACGAGCAGTACTTC
CASGLDRSYEQYF
>NA|TRBJ1-1|NA|TRBV20-1
TGCAGTGCGGGGCTCGGCAGACAGGCTTTCTTT
CSAGLGRQAFF
>once|TRBJ2-2|NA|TRBV7-2
TGTGCCAGCAGCGTCCTCGGTGGGGAGCTGTTTTTT
CASSVLGGELFF
>NA|TRBJ2-7|TRBD1|TRBV29-1
TGCAGCGTGGGACAGGGGATCGGCTCGGGCGAGCAGTACTTC
CSVGQGIGSGEQYF
>NA|TRBJ2-7|NA|TRBV10-3
TGTGCCATCGGCGGCCACTCCTACGAGCAGTACTTC
CAIGGHSYEQYF
>few|TRBJ2-3|NA|TRBV7-3
TGTGCCAGCAGCCGACAGGCAACAGATACGCAGTATTTT
CASSRQATDTQYF
>few|TRBJ2-1|NA|TRBV6-1
TGTGCCAGCAGTACCCCGGGGGTAGGGAAGAATGAGCAGTTCTTC
CASSTPGVGKNEQFF
>many|TRBJ2-5|NA|TRBV2
TGTGCCAGCAGTGAAGCTTGGCAGGGAGAGACCCAGTACTTC
CASSEAWQGETQYF
>few|TRBJ2-2|NA|TRBV5-1
TGCGCCAGCAGCGCCCGCCAGGAACTGAACACCGGGGAGCTGTTTTTT
CASSARQELNTGELFF
>NA|TRBJ1-2|NA|TRBV9
TGTGCCAGCAGGGGTGGCGGGTATGGCTACACCTTC
CASRGGGYGYTF
>few|TRBJ1-1|NA|TRBV20-1
TGCAGTGCTAGTCCTCCTGGTCTGAACACTGAAGCTTTCTTT
CSASPPGLNTEAFF
>few|TRBJ2-3|NA|TRBV29-1
TGCAGCGTTAGAAACAGGGATACGCAGTATTTT
CSVRNRDTQYF
>few|TRBJ1-6|TRBD1|TRBV12-3/TRBV12-4
TGTGCCAGCAGTGAACCGGGACAGGCCCTTTTTTCACCCCTCCACTTT
CASSEPGQALFSPLHF